Listed below are T cell receptor beta chains from one sample, sequenced in a study of low-dose radiotherapy and immunotherapy resistance in tumors. TCRdb re-analysed the reads in MiXCR, keeping a single row per CDR3 protein. The table includes 75,000 to 95,000 distinct CDR3 sequences, 15% to 20% detected once. The sequences come from PBMCs, collected before treatment. Every receptor here comes from a male donor with prostate cancer. Each CDR3 is given with its conserved first and last residue. D genes are given only for firm matches. Clone size is given for some rows only: seen once, a few or many times, or a class if the clone is expanded.

>TRBV20-1|TRBD1|many|TRBJ1-1
TGCAGTGCTACCCCGCCTACAGGACAGGGGCGAACTGAAGCTTTCTTT
CSATPPTGQGRTEAFF
>TRBV29-1|-|many|TRBJ1-2
TGCAGCGTTGGGTCAGACTCAGCCTGGTTAAATGGCTACACCTTC
CSVGSDSAWLNGYTF
>TRBV27|TRBD1|few|TRBJ2-3
TGTGCCAGCAGTAGAGAGCAGCCGGGACAGGGGACACCAGATACGCAGTATTTT
CASSREQPGQGTPDTQYF
>TRBV5-1|TRBD2|-|TRBJ2-7
TGCGCCAGCAGCTTCAGCGGGAGTACCTACGAGCAGTACTTC
CASSFSGSTYEQYF
>TRBV10-2|TRBD1|many|TRBJ1-3
TGCGCCAGTGAGACAGGGGGCTCTGGAAACACCATATATTTT
CASETGGSGNTIYF
>TRBV28|-|-|TRBJ2-1
TGTGCCAGCAGTTTACTGTCTAGCGCCACCTACAATGAGCAGTTCTTC
CASSLLSSATYNEQFF
>TRBV24-1|TRBD2|many|TRBJ2-3
TGTGCCACCAGTGACGTCGGACTAGCGGGGGATACGCAGTATTTT
CATSDVGLAGDTQYF
>TRBV4-1|TRBD1|many|TRBJ1-1
TGTGCCAGCAGCCAAGATCAGGGGGACCCTGAAGCTTTCTTT
CASSQDQGDPEAFF
>TRBV5-1|-|many|TRBJ2-3
TGCGCCAGCAGCTTGGGGGCTGAGGTGGCGCAGTATTTT
CASSLGAEVAQYF
>TRBV2|-|-|TRBJ1-4
-
CASTLDRVEKLFFF
>TRBV13|-|-|TRBJ2-4
TGTGCCAGCAGCTTGGATCTAGGGGGGGACATTCAGTACTTC
CASSLDLGGDIQYF
>TRBV4-3|TRBD1|-|TRBJ2-3
TGCGCCAGCAGCCAATCGGACAGGGTGGGCACAGATACGCAGTATTTT
CASSQSDRVGTDTQYF
>TRBV5-5|-|many|TRBJ1-1
TGTGCCAGCAGCCCCCTGTTGAGGGCCGGCCAGGCTGAAGCTTTCTTT
CASSPLLRAGQAEAFF
>TRBV20-1|TRBD2|many|TRBJ2-3
TGCAGTGCTAGACCCCCTCCGGGACTAGCGGGGAGCACAGATACGCAGTATTTT
CSARPPPGLAGSTDTQYF
>TRBV30|-|many|TRBJ1-1
TGTGCCTGGAGTGTTTTTTCCCCCGGCTCAGCTTTCTTT
CAWSVFSPGSAFF
>TRBV5-1|TRBD1|many|TRBJ2-3
TGCGCCAGCAGCTTCGGACAGGGGGCGAATACGCAGTATTTT
CASSFGQGANTQYF
>TRBV6-1|TRBD2|many|TRBJ2-5
TGTGCCAGCAGTAAAGCGGGGGGCCAAGAGACCCAGTACTTC
CASSKAGGQETQYF
>TRBV7-8|-|many|TRBJ2-7
TGTGCCAGCAGCTTAGGGGGAGTTGGCGAGCAGTACTTC
CASSLGGVGEQYF
>TRBV7-2|-|many|TRBJ2-1
TGTGCCAGCGGGGGGGGGACAGGCCCCTACAATGAGCAGTTCTTC
CASGGGTGPYNEQFF
>TRBV2|TRBD2|many|TRBJ2-1
TGTGCCAGCCTAGCGGATCAATACAATGAGCAGTTCTTC
CASLADQYNEQFF
>TRBV5-1|TRBD2|many|TRBJ2-1
TGCGCCAGCAGCTATAGCGGGAGCTCCTACAATGAGCAGTTCTTC
CASSYSGSSYNEQFF
>TRBV27|-|many|TRBJ2-2
TGTGCCAGCAGTTTGGTGGGAGCTATGAACACCGGGGAGCTGTTTTTT
CASSLVGAMNTGELFF
>TRBV10-3|-|many|TRBJ2-5
TGTGCCATCAGTGAGGGGGGAACGGAGACCCAGTACTTC
CAISEGGTETQYF
>TRBV3-1|-|-|TRBJ1-2
TGTGCCAGCAGCGTTCAGAACTATGGCTACACCTTC
CASSVQNYGYTF
>TRBV7-8|TRBD2|many|TRBJ2-3
TGTGCCAGCAGCTTCCCTAGCGGGGGCCTGGGCACAGATACGCAGTATTTT
CASSFPSGGLGTDTQYF
>TRBV29-1|TRBD1|many|TRBJ1-2
TGCAGCGTAGACAGGGGGCAGGGCTATGGCTACACCTTC
CSVDRGQGYGYTF
>TRBV20-1|TRBD2|many|TRBJ2-3
TGCAGTGCTAGTTTCCCACTAGCGGGGGGGCCGGATACGCAGTATTTT
CSASFPLAGGPDTQYF
>TRBV6-2/TRBV6-3|-|many|TRBJ1-1
TGTGCCAGCAGGACGGACTCGGCGAGAGAAGCTTTCTTT
CASRTDSAREAFF
>TRBV20-1|-|-|TRBJ1-3
TGCAGTGCTTCAGAGGACTCAAGGGGAAACACCATATATTTT
CSASEDSRGNTIYF
>TRBV20-1|-|many|TRBJ1-2
TGCAGTGCTAGAGTAGTCAGGGGTTCTGGCTACACCTTC
CSARVVRGSGYTF
>TRBV6-2/TRBV6-3|-|many|TRBJ2-5
TGTGCCAGCAGTTACTCCGGGACGTCTCAAGAGACCCAGTACTTC
CASSYSGTSQETQYF
>TRBV7-8|TRBD2|many|TRBJ2-1
TGTGCCAGCAGCCTAGAGGTTCTAGCGGGAGGGCCCTCCTACAATGAGCAGTTCTTC
CASSLEVLAGGPSYNEQFF
>TRBV5-6|-|many|TRBJ1-2
TGTGCCAGCAGCTTGCGATCTCAGAGTGGCTACACCTTC
CASSLRSQSGYTF
>TRBV27|TRBD2|many|TRBJ2-1
TGTGCCAGCAGTTTCGCCCCAGGGACTAGCCCGGGGGATGAGCAGTTCTTC
CASSFAPGTSPGDEQFF
>TRBV6-2/TRBV6-3|-|many|TRBJ1-2
TGTGCCAGCAGTTACTCGATCCGCCTTAACTATGGCTACACCTTC
CASSYSIRLNYGYTF
>TRBV9|TRBD2|many|TRBJ2-1
TGTGCCAGCAGCAAGCGGACTAGTCAGGTGGGAAATGAGCAGTTCTTC
CASSKRTSQVGNEQFF
>TRBV5-1|TRBD1|many|TRBJ1-2
TGTGCCAGCAGCCCTCGACAGGGTCCGCCCTTCTTC
CASSPRQGPPFF
>TRBV7-9|-|many|TRBJ2-5
TGTGCCAGCAGCCCAAAATCTCGGGTTGGGGAGACCCAGTACTTC
CASSPKSRVGETQYF
>TRBV6-5|TRBD2|many|TRBJ2-3
TGTGCCAGCAGTTCCACCGGGACTAGCGGGGGGGGTGCAGATACGCAGTATTTT
CASSSTGTSGGGADTQYF